The 9 T cell receptor beta chains below come from one sample, sequenced in a study of Graves' ophthalmopathy and Graves' hyperthyroidism. Amplification from RNA transcripts yielded the TCR beta CDR3 regions. Second-round multiplex PCR followed a first-round RT-PCR using HTBI primers. TCRdb independently ran MiXCR on the multiplex PCR reads; one entry per CDR3 protein. The sample has 200,000 to 250,000 distinct CDR3 sequences; around a fifth are singletons. Sequenced input: peripheral blood. The receptors shown here come from a woman between 50 and 59 years old with Graves' ophthalmopathy.

This clonotype was seen ten or more times. The V and J genes are TRBV12-3 or TRBV12-4 and TRBJ2-1, with no clear D. The germline V and J ends were trimmed by 4 bases and 7 bases, with 11 bases remaining between them. The CDR3 sequence is 13 residues long. CDR3 DNA sequence: TGTGCCAGCAGTTACCCAGGAGCGAATGAGCAGTTCTTC. Translating it yields CASSYPGANEQFF.

This rearrangement joins TRBV20-1 to TRBJ1-1; D not resolved. The V end lost 0 bases, the J end lost 3 bases, and 14 bases lay between the germline ends. This CDR3 contains 15 residues. Germline CDR1 is DFQATT and CDR2 is SNEGSKA (reference sequence). CDR3 coding DNA: TGCAGTGCTAGAGACCTGGAGACATACGACACTGAAGCTTTCTTT. Protein product: CSARDLETYDTEAFF.

This clonotype appeared a single time. This may stem from a read error, because a much larger clone lies one nucleotide away. The chain is built from TRBV3-1 and TRBJ2-7, with a tentative D call TRBD1 (6 bases). V dropped 5 bases and J dropped 6 bases, with 11 bases sitting between them. Germline assignment: CDR1 LGHDT and CDR2 YNNKEL (reference sequence). The CDR3 has 12 residues. Here the CDR3 reads CASSVTGSEQYV. The DNA for the CDR3 is TGTGCCAGCAGCGTAACAGGGAGCGAGCAGTACGTC.

This clonotype was counted many times. The chain uses TRBV20-1 and TRBJ2-7, with TRBD2 as a possible D gene (6 bases). Looked up from germline, CDR1 is DFQATT and CDR2 is SNEGSKA (reference sequence). CDR3 length: 14 residues. V lost 5 bases and J lost 1, with 15 bases in between. The CDR3 DNA reads as TGCAGTGCTCGGGAGCAGGGTGGTTCCTACGAGCAGTACTTC. The encoded protein is CSAREQGGSYEQYF.

Many counts were recorded for this clonotype. The chain employs TRBV30 and TRBJ2-7; the D gene is possibly TRBD1 (5 bases). Trimming removed 6 bases at V and 5 bases at J, with 14 bases between. CDR3 length equals 12 residues. Germline CDR1 and CDR2: GTSNPN and SVGIG (reference sequence). CDR3 DNA: TGTGCCTGCTATTATCAGGGAAACGAGCAGTACTTC. Translation: CACYYQGNEQYF.

Many counts were recorded for this clonotype. This chain links TRBV9 with TRBJ1-1; D gene uncertain. This CDR3 is built from 13 residues. Between the trimmed V and J ends, which lost 0 bases and 1 base, there was a span of 4 bases. Germline V gene lookup returns CDR1 SGDLS and CDR2 YYNGEE. The CDR3 spells CASSVGKNTEAFF. The DNA for the CDR3 is TGTGCCAGCAGCGTAGGGAAGAACACTGAAGCTTTCTTT. The complete variable domain, with remaining parts taken from reference TRBV9 and TRBJ1-1, reads DSGVTQTPKHLITATGQRVTLRCSPRSGDLSVYWYQQSLDQGLQFLIQYYNGEERAKGNILERFSAQQFPDLHSELNLSSLELGDSALYFCASSVGKNTEAFFGQGTRLTVV.

In this sample, this clonotype turned up a few times. This chain links TRBV6-5 with TRBJ2-2, with 7 bases that match TRBD1. J lost 9 bases, V lost 0 bases, and 10 bases had no gene match. This CDR3 is 16 amino acids long. Germline CDR1 is MNHEY and CDR2 is SVGAGI. The CDR3 reads CASSYSPPEGGRELFF. The CDR3, as DNA: TGTGCCAGCAGTTACTCCCCCCCCGAAGGGGGCAGGGAGCTGTTTTTT.

The J gene is TRBJ1-2, the V gene TRBV6-1; D gene ambiguous. Per the germline V gene, CDR1 is MNHNS and CDR2 is SASEGT. The CDR3 contains 13 residues. V was clipped by 3 bases and J by 2 bases, with 7 bases between them. As DNA, the CDR3 is TGTGCCAGCAGTGAGCAGAGGAACTATGGCTACACCTTC. The encoded protein is CASSEQRNYGYTF.

The table lists this clonotype with many counts. The chain joins TRBV2 to TRBJ2-3; D is undetermined. The length of the CDR3 is 12 residues. The ends were cut back, 5 bases at V and 4 bases at J, with 7 bases in the middle. Germline CDR1 reads SNHLY; CDR2 reads FYNNEI. CDR3 coding DNA: TGTGCCAGCAGTCAAGATTCAGATACGCAGTATTTT. This encodes CASSQDSDTQYF.